This T cell receptor beta chain is from a study of post-analysis software for immune sequencing data (dated by TCRdb to the mid-2010s). Broadly, across the study: Disease courses on record covered relapsing-remitting, secondary progressive and progressive-relapsing multiple sclerosis, though some patients had no subtype annotation. Patient repertoires were compared against roughly 11 previously published healthy control repertoires from donors aged about 6 to 27 years. A subset of samples was prepared in parallel using single-end sample barcoding, then pooled and co-amplified after Illumina adapter ligation. The paper as a whole reports these results and caveats: Patients showed significantly higher frequencies than controls for a handful of TRBV segments, among them TRBV5-6, TRBV5-1 and TRBV20-1. The control group was slightly older than the multiple sclerosis patient group. Multiple sclerosis patients had significantly lower normalized Chao1 diversity than controls, a result that suggests substantial peripheral T-cell clonal expansion. When samples were clustered directly using the F measure, samples prepared in the same batch co-clustered strongly, which prompted a batch-effect correction.

To demonstrate the VDJtools post-analysis software, the study profiled TCR beta repertoires from the peripheral blood of about 13 young patients with multiple sclerosis. The multiple sclerosis patients were children and adolescents between roughly 6 and 16 years of age. Notes on this clonotype: The clone's antigen remains unknown. No base quality information exists; no much larger clone differs at one position.

Library creation used PCR. The run used an Illumina HiSeq 2500. To reduce PCR and sequencing biases, unique molecular identifiers were incorporated into the TCR beta cDNA libraries. Every 1 to 10 million input T cells yielded roughly 500,000 cDNA molecules, meaning each molecule approximated one T cell. The patient libraries were prepared and sequenced using the same protocol as the earlier healthy control dataset. Within a given batch, samples were prepared together, multiplexed and sequenced on the same HiSeq lane. The paper's data handling went like this. Raw barcoded reads were processed with MIGEC, discarding single-read molecular identifier groups before consensus assembly and CDR3 extraction. Clonotype tables were post-analysed with VDJtools, normalizing diversity by down-sampling all datasets to the smallest sample size. Repertoire overlap clustering matched CDR3 amino acid but not nucleotide sequences to correct batch-related cross-sample contamination. TCRdb reworked the public reads: Q25 trimming with fastp, MiXCR clone assembly, productive beta chains retained. Each entry is one CDR3 protein sequence, shown with its most common DNA and genes. The V and J calls and clone size come from TCRdb's table, not from the authors' own analysis. A total of roughly 600,000 distinct CDR3 sequences appear in this sample, roughly 46% of them only once. Clones ranked in the top ten supply roughly 1.7% of the sample.

Trimming leaves V shorter by 0 bases and J shorter by 2 bases, with the junction holding 0 bases beyond the gene matches. CDR1 and CDR2 are read off the germline V gene as ENHRY and SYGVKD. The CDR3 measures 15 amino acids from cysteine to phenylalanine. The kept DNA is CDR3 alone, 45 bases in frame from the first base. The V gene is TRBV10-3 and the J gene is TRBJ1-5, with 8 bases in between that match TRBD1. The source material was blood. This TCR derives from a girl between 5 and 17 years old with multiple sclerosis. The CDR3 region reads CAISESGQGNQPQHF. The DNA is as follows: TGTGCCATCAGTGAGTCGGGACAGGGCAATCAGCCCCAGCATTTT.